A single sample is the source of the 18 T cell receptor beta chains below, sequenced in a study of CD8+ T cells in alopecia areata. Sequencing relied on a cDNA template that was reverse transcribed from extracted RNA. Some clones are missing from TCRdb's copy, which holds only in-frame ones; the method was immunoSEQ multiplex PCR. In the table there are more than 95,000 clones, about three fifths of which are singletons. This sample's treatment: oral pan-JAK inhibitor, 5-10 mg twice daily. The sequences come from CD8+ T cells sorted from blood, collected at week 4, from a patient treated with tofacitinib. These receptors were collected from a human donor with alopecia areata.

The chain joins TRBV29-1 to TRBJ2-5; TRBD2 might be the D (6 bases). Germline CDR1 is SQVTM and CDR2 is ANQGSEA. This CDR3 spans 14 amino acids. Trimming removed 1 base at V and 5 bases at J, with 14 bases between. The CDR3 reads CSVEGTTILETQYF. The CDR3 region has the DNA TGCAGCGTTGAAGGGACTACGATCCTGGAGACCCAGTACTTC.

As DNA, the CDR3 is TGCAGCGCTACCGGGACGCAGACCTACGAGCAGTACTTC. This codes for CSATGTQTYEQYF. The V gene is TRBV29-1, the J gene TRBJ2-7; D assignment may be TRBD1 or TRBD2 (5 bases each). The CDR3 has 13 residues. CDR1 SQVTM and CDR2 ANQGSEA come from the germline V gene. V lost 7 bases, J lost 2 bases, and 15 bases lay in between.

In DNA, the CDR3 is TGTGCCAGCAGCTTAGGGGTGGGCAAAAACATTCAGTACTTC. Residues: CASSLGVGKNIQYF. This sequence joins TRBV7-8 and TRBJ2-4; D gene unclear. This CDR3 has 14 amino acids. Deletions cut 1 base from V and 3 bases from J, with 7 bases between. Germline loops: CDR1 SGHVS, CDR2 FQNEAQ.

This clone was seen only once. The chain uses TRBV27 and TRBJ2-5; D may be TRBD2 (6 bases). Germline V gene sequence: CDR1 MNHEY, CDR2 SMNVEV (reference sequence). The CDR3 contains 13 residues. Trimming stripped 3 bases from V and 5 bases from J, with 10 bases between. The CDR3 loop reads CASSFGGDETQYF. Written as DNA, the CDR3 is TGTGCCAGCAGTTTCGGGGGAGATGAGACCCAGTACTTC.

The rearrangement uses TRBV30 and TRBJ1-1; D possibly corresponds to TRBD1 (6 bases). CDR1 is GTSNPN and CDR2 is SVGIG in the germline V gene (reference sequence). V lost 4 bases to trimming and J lost 8 bases, with 11 bases between them. The CDR3 sequence is 11 residues long. The CDR3 region has the DNA TGTGCCTGGAACGACAGGCCGGAAGCTTTCTTT. Translating it yields CAWNDRPEAFF.

This chain uses TRBV27 with TRBJ1-6; D is ambiguous. The CDR3 has 14 residues. Per germline, CDR1 MNHEY and CDR2 SMNVEV (reference sequence). The V end lost 2 bases, the J end lost 7 bases, and 9 bases lay between the germline ends. CDR3 residues: CASSLRVPNSPLHF. CDR3 DNA: TGTGCCAGCAGTTTAAGAGTCCCGAATTCACCCCTCCACTTT.

The chain links TRBV5-1 to TRBJ2-7, with 7 bases fitting TRBD1. V dropped 2 bases and J dropped 3; count of bases not matched to a gene: 2. Germline V gene data show CDR1 as SGHRS and CDR2 as YFSETQ. The length of the CDR3 is 13 residues. CDR3 coding DNA: TGCGCCAGCAGCTTTGGGGACAGCTACGAGCAGTACTTC. This encodes CASSFGDSYEQYF.

In this sample, this clone turned up a few times. The V call is TRBV29-1, the J call TRBJ2-7, with D possibly TRBD2 on 6 matching bases. The CDR3 length is 11 residues. Germline CDR1 SQVTM, CDR2 ANQGSEA. Trimming removed 2 bases at V and 4 bases at J, with 6 bases between. CDR3 residues: CSVEREYEQYF. The CDR3 DNA is TGCAGCGTTGAACGGGAGTACGAGCAGTACTTC.

The chain carries TRBV7-8 and TRBJ2-7; 7 nucleotides line up with TRBD1. The V and J ends lost 0 bases and 6 bases, in that order; junction bases with no gene match: 5. CDR1 is SGHVS and CDR2 is FQNEAQ in the germline V gene. This CDR3 comprises 14 residues. The CDR3 DNA sequence: TGTGCCAGCAGCTTAGCCAGGGGGTTGGGCGAGCAGTACTTC. Its protein is CASSLARGLGEQYF.

The chain joins TRBV30 to TRBJ2-7; D is unresolved. There are 11 residues in the CDR3. Germline assignment: CDR1 GTSNPN and CDR2 SVGIG (reference sequence). With 2 bases removed from V and 5 bases from J, the gap between germline ends came to 7 bases. The CDR3 loop reads CAWSHSHEQYF. CDR3 in DNA: TGTGCCTGGAGTCATTCCCACGAGCAGTACTTC.

This clone turned up a few times. The V gene is TRBV6-5, the J gene TRBJ2-1; D might be TRBD1 or TRBD2, each matching 5 bases. Germline V CDR1 and CDR2: MNHEY, SVGAGI. This CDR3 has 14 residues. The V end was cut by 2 bases, the J end by 0 bases, with 5 bases between. CDR3 protein: CASSYGGSYNEQFF. DNA for the CDR3: TGTGCCAGCAGTTACGGGGGCTCCTACAATGAGCAGTTCTTC.

The V call is TRBV29-1, the J call TRBJ1-1; tentative D call: TRBD1 (6 bases). Germline CDR1 reads SQVTM; CDR2 reads ANQGSEA. The CDR3 contains 12 residues. The germline V and J ends were trimmed by 2 bases and 5 bases, with 9 bases remaining between them. The CDR3 DNA reads TGCAGCGTTGAACTACAGGGAACTGAAGCTTTCTTT. It encodes CSVELQGTEAFF.

The chain carries TRBV7-9 and TRBJ2-5; possibly TRBD2 for D (6 bases). From germline, CDR1 is SEHNR and CDR2 FQNEAQ (reference sequence). The length of the CDR3 is 12 residues. V was cut by 8 bases and J by 3 bases, with 10 bases left in between. CDR3 residues: CASETGEETQYF. CDR3 nucleotides: TGTGCCAGCGAGACGGGGGAAGAGACCCAGTACTTC.

The chain links TRBV29-1 to TRBJ1-1, with D perhaps matching TRBD1 (6 bases). This CDR3 is 12 amino acids long. The V end lost 5 bases, the J end lost 4 bases, and 11 bases lay between the germline ends. Per the germline V gene, CDR1 is SQVTM and CDR2 is ANQGSEA. The CDR3 sequence is CSVTGLSTEAFF. The CDR3 region has the DNA TGCAGCGTTACAGGGTTGAGCACTGAAGCTTTCTTT.

This clone was detected a few times. The rearrangement uses TRBV27 and TRBJ1-2; TRBD1 matches 7 bases. This CDR3 has 14 amino acids. The germline V gene has CDR1 MNHEY and CDR2 SMNVEV (reference sequence). Trimming removed 5 bases from V and 0 bases from J; junction bases left unmatched: 3. CDR3 DNA: TGTGCCAGCAGTCTACAGGGGCCTAACTATGGCTACACCTTC. Protein sequence: CASSLQGPNYGYTF.

The chain is built from TRBV30 and TRBJ2-5, with no clear D. This CDR3 comprises 13 residues. V lost 0 bases and J 5 bases, leaving 10 bases between the germline ends. CDR1 is GTSNPN and CDR2 is SVGIG in the germline V gene (reference sequence). The CDR3 DNA reads as TGTGCCTGGAGTGTGTCCGCCCCGGAGACCCAGTACTTC. Translated: CAWSVSAPETQYF. Drawing the rest from reference TRBV30 and TRBJ2-5, the complete variable domain is SQTIHQWPATLVQPVGSPLSLECTVEGTSNPNLYWYRQAAGRGLQLLFYSVGIGQISSEVPQNLSASRPQDRQFILSSKKLLLSDSGFYLCAWSVSAPETQYFGPGTRLLVL.

Details on this clone: Other DNA sequences in the same sample also yield this CDR3. The J gene is TRBJ2-3, the V gene TRBV30, with D unclear. The CDR3 is made up of 13 amino acids. The germline V gene has CDR1 GTSNPN and CDR2 SVGIG (reference sequence). With 0 bases removed from V and 0 bases from J, the gap between germline ends came to 4 bases. The CDR3 spells CAWSVLSTDTQYF. CDR3 coding DNA: TGTGCCTGGAGTGTACTTAGCACAGATACGCAGTATTTT. Full variable domain (outside the CDR3, taken from reference TRBV30 and TRBJ2-3): SQTIHQWPATLVQPVGSPLSLECTVEGTSNPNLYWYRQAAGRGLQLLFYSVGIGQISSEVPQNLSASRPQDRQFILSSKKLLLSDSGFYLCAWSVLSTDTQYFGPGTRLTVL.

This clone was counted between two and nine times. The chain has TRBV7-2 and TRBJ2-6, with TRBD1 as a possible D gene (6 bases). CDR1 is SGHTA, CDR2 FQGNSA, per germline. This CDR3 has 14 residues. The V gene lost 3 bases and the J gene lost 4 bases, with 7 bases spanning the gap. CDR3 coding DNA: TGTGCCAGCAGCTTGGGGGCGGGGGCCAACGTCCTGACTTTC. It is translated as CASSLGAGANVLTF.